This entry concerns a single TCR beta chain. No antigen is known for it. Although they were nominally healthy when sampled, donors likely had unrecorded immune exposures. This sample is drawn from a study of cytomegalovirus exposure and HLA in healthy donors. Study as a whole: Assignment to the Caucasian-associated ancestry cluster applied to approximately 79% of the approximately 420 genotyped donors.

The study's findings and limits: Later work showed greater clonal expansion in HLA-associated TCR beta chains than in equally common others. HLA-A and HLA-B allele assignments for most subjects were reportedly predicted accurately using TCR beta sequences.

This CDR3 has 15 amino acids. The germline V gene encodes CDR1 GTSNPN and CDR2 SVGIG (reference sequence). With 6 bases clipped from V and 3 bases from J, the junction kept 8 bases outside the gene matches. Both 60 Vbeta primers and 13 Jbeta primers went into the PCR. The data were produced by immunoSEQ multiplex PCR, yet TCRdb's version contains in-frame clones alone and is incomplete. The table records approximately 180,000 clones, roughly nine tenths of them present only once. Sequences were obtained from PBMCs. The chain couples TRBV30 to TRBJ1-4, with 9 bases that match TRBD1. The TCR sequence derives from a girl under three years old in good health and CMV-seronegative. DNA of the CDR3: TGTGCCTGCTACCCCGGGACAGGGCCTAATGAAAAACTGTTTTTT. It encodes CACYPGTGPNEKLFF.